This TCR beta chain was identified in a study of T cells in pancreatic ductal adenocarcinoma. V dropped 6 bases and J dropped 1; count of bases not matched to a gene: 4. The CDR3 totals 15 residues. Germline lookup yields CDR1 SNHLY and CDR2 FYNNEI. No neoadjuvant therapy was given to the selected pancreatic ductal adenocarcinoma patients before their surgery. TCRdb's copy holds only in-frame clones and misses some; the assay was immunoSEQ multiplex PCR. The sample has roughly 20,000 clones; about 88% are singletons. Sample: PBMCs. The chain carries TRBV2 and TRBJ2-2, with 8 bases identical to TRBD1. This clonotype was obtained from a human donor with pancreatic ductal adenocarcinoma. CDR3 region: CASSGGQVNTGELFF. The CDR3, as DNA: TGTGCCAGCAGCGGGGGACAGGTGAACACCGGGGAGCTGTTTTTT.